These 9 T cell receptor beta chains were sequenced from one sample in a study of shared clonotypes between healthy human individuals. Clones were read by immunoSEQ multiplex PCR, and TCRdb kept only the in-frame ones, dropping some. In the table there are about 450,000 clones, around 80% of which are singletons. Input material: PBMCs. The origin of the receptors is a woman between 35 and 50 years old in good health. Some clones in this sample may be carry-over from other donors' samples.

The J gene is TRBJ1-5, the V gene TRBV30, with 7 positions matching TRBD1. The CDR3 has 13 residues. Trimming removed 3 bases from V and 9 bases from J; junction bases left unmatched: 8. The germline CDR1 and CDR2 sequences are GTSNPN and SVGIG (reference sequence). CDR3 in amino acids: CAWSRQGDVPQHF. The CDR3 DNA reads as TGTGCCTGGAGCCGACAGGGTGATGTGCCCCAGCATTTT.

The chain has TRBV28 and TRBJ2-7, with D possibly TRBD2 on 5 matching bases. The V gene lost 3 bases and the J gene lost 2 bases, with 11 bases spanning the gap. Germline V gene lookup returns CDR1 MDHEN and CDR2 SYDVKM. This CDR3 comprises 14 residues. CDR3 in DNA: TGTGCCAGCAGTTTTCCGGGAAGGGCCTACGAGCAGTACTTC. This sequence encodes CASSFPGRAYEQYF.

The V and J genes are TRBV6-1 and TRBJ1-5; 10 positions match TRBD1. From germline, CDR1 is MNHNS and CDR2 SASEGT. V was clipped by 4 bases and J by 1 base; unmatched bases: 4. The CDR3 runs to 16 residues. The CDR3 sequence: CASSGDRGVSNQPQHF. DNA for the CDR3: TGTGCCAGCAGTGGGGACAGGGGAGTGAGCAATCAGCCCCAGCATTTT.

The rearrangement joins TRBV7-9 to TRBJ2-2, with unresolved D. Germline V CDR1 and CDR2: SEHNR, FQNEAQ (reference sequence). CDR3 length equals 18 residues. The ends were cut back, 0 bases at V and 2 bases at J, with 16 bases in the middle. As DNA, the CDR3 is TGTGCCAGCAGCTTAGCGGTCCGGATCCCTTTCAACACCGGGGAGCTGTTTTTT. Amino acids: CASSLAVRIPFNTGELFF.

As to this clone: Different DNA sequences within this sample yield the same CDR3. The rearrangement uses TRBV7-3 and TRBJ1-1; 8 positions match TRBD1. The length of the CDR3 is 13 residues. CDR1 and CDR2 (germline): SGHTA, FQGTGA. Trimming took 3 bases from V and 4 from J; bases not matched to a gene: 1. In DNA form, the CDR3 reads TGTGCCAGCAGCTTTACAGGGGGCACTGAAGCTTTCTTT. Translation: CASSFTGGTEAFF. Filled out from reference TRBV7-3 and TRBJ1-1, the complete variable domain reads GAGVSQTPSNKVTEKGKYVELRCDPISGHTALYWYRQSLGQGPEFLIYFQGTGAADDSGLPNDRFFAVRPEGSVSTLKIQRTERGDSAVYLCASSFTGGTEAFFGQGTRLTVV.

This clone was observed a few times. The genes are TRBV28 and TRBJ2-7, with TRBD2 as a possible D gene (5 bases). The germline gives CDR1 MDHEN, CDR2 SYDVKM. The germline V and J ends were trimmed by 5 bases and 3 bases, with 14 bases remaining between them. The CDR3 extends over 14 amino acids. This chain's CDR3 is CASSLPSGIYEQYF. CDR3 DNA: TGTGCCAGCAGTCTGCCCAGCGGTATCTACGAGCAGTACTTC.

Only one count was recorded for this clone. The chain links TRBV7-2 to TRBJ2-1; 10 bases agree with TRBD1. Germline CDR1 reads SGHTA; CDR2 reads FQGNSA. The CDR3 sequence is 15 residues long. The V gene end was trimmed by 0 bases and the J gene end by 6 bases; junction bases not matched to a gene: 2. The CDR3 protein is CASSLAGQGSNEQFF. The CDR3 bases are TGTGCCAGCAGCTTAGCGGGACAGGGGAGCAATGAGCAGTTCTTC.

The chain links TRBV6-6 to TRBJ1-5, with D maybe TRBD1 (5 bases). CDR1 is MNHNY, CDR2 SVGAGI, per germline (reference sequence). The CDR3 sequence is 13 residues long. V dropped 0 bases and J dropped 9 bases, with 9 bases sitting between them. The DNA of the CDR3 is TGTGCCAGCAGTTACTCGGGGGAACCGCCCCAGCATTTT. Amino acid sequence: CASSYSGEPPQHF.

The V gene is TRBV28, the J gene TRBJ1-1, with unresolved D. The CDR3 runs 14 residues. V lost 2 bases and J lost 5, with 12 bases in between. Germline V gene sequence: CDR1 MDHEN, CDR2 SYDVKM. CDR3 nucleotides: TGTGCCAGCAGTTTACACAGCGCGGGAACTGAAGCTTTCTTT. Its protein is CASSLHSAGTEAFF.